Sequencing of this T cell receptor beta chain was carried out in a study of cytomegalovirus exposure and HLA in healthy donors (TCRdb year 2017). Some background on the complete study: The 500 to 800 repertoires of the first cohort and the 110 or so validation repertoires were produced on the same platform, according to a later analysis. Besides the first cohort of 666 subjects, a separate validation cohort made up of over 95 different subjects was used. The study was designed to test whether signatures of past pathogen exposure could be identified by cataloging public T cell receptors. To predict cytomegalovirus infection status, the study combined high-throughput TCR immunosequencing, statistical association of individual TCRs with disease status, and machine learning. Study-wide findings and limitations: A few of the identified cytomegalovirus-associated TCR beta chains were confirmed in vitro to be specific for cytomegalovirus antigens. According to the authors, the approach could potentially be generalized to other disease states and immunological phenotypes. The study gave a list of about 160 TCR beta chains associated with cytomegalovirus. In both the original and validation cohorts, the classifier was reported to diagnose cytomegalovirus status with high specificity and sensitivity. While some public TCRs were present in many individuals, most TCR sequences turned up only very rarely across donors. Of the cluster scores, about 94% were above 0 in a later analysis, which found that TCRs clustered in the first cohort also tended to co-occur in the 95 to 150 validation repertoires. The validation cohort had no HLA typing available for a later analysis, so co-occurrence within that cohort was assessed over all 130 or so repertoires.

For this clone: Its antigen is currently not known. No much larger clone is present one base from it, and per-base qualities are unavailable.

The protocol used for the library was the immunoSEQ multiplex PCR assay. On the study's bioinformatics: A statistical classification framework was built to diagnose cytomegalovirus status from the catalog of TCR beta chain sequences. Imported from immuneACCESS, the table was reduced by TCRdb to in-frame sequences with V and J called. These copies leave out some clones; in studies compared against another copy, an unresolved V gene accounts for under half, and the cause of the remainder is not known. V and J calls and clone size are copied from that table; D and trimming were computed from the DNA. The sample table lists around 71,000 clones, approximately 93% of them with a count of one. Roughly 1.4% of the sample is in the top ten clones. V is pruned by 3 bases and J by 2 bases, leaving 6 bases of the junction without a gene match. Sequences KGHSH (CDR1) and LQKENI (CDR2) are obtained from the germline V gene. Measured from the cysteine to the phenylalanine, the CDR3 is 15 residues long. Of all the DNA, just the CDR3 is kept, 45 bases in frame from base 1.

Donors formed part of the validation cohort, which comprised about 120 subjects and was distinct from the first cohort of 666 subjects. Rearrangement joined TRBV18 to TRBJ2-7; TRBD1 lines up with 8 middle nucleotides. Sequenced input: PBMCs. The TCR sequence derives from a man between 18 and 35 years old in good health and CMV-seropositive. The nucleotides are TGTGCCAGCTCACCTGGACAGGGACCCACCTACGAGCAGTACTTC. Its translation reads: CASSPGQGPTYEQYF.